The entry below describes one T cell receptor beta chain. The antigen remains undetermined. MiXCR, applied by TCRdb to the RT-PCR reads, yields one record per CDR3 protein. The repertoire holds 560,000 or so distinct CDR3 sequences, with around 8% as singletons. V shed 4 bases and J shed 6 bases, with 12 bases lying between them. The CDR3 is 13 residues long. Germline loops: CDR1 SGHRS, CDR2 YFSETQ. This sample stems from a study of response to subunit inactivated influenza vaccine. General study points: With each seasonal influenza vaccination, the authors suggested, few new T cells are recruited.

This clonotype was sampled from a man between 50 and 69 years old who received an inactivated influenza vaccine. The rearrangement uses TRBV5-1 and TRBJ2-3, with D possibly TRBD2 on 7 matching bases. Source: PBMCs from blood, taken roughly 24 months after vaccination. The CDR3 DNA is TGCGCCAGCAGCGAGGAGGGGGGGGATACGCAGTATTTT. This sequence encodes CASSEEGGDTQYF.